The table lists the clone carrying this T cell receptor beta chain with a few counts. CDR3 length: 12 amino acids. The germline V gene encodes CDR1 SGHVS and CDR2 FNYEAQ. V dropped 5 bases and J dropped 9 bases, with 12 bases sitting between them. The sample comes from a study of kidney transplant recipient with SARS-CoV-2 infection. Each CDR3 protein is one row after TCRdb ran MiXCR on the reads. Here the sample spans approximately 250,000 distinct CDR3 sequences, under 30% being singletons. The starting material was a blood sample, obtained at baseline and around day 120 from a kidney transplant recipient. This clonotype was sampled from a young adult male patient who had COVID-19 and was a kidney transplant recipient. Some T cells may originate from the graft donor. This chain links TRBV7-6 with TRBJ2-3; the D gene is possibly TRBD1 (5 bases). CDR3 sequence reads: CASSQSQGTQYF. The CDR3 DNA follows: TGTGCCAGCAGCCAAAGCCAGGGCACGCAGTATTTT.